This TCR beta chain is from a study of OX40 agonist ivuxolimab in advanced cancers. Study at large: Patients in the trial were receiving intravenous ivuxolimab every 2 weeks, at doses of 0.01 to 10 mg/kg. Treatment received earlier with anti-PD-1, anti-PD-L1 or anti-CTLA-4 agents was allowed, and around 40% had some. Study-level results: At 0.1 to 3.0 mg/kg and by week 6, CD4+ and CD8+ T cells in the blood had expanded clonally.

This table comes from immunoSEQ multiplex PCR, and its TCRdb copy is limited to in-frame clones, with some not included. The sample has 50,000 or so clones, roughly 86% seen once. Concerning this clone: Its antigen is not known.

The germline gives CDR1 MNHEY, CDR2 SVGAGI. This CDR3 region has 13 residues. The ends were cut back, 5 bases at V and 2 bases at J, with 10 bases in the middle. The receptor's source is an adult with an advanced solid tumor such as melanoma, head and neck, liver or kidney cancer. The sequenced sample was CD4+ or CD8+ T cells sorted from blood, obtained in a trial of the OX40 agonist ivuxolimab. The gene calls are TRBV6-5 and TRBJ2-7; possible D gene TRBD1, 5 bases. Here the CDR3 DNA reads TGTGCCAGCAGTCGACAGTCCGCCTACGAGCAGTACTTC. Translating gives CASSRQSAYEQYF.